The clone carrying this T cell receptor (beta chain) was seen once. What it recognizes is unknown. This sample is part of a study of Ad26.COV2.S vaccination and SARS-CoV-2 variants. Background on the study: Participants got Ad26.COV2.S intramuscularly, once or twice 56 days apart. Study-wide results and caveats: Vaccine recipients had higher spike-specific TCR breadth than placebo recipients. Recipients of vaccine and of placebo showed similar breadth of their non-spike TCR repertoires.

As to treatment: 19 received Ad26.COV2.S at low or high dose, single or two shots; 5 received placebo; per-sample allocation not given. Samples were taken on day 63 after the first vaccine or placebo injection. The administered vaccine (an Ad26 vector) expressed Wuhan-strain SARS-CoV-2 spike. After removal of 4 bases from V and 5 bases from J, the junction contained 6 bases not matched to a gene. Looked up from germline, CDR1 is SGHRS and CDR2 is YFSETQ. The CDR3 loop spans 15 amino acids. Sequencing used immunoSEQ multiplex PCR; TCRdb keeps in-frame clones, though not all of them. The data hold around 300,000 clones, with around 90% observed a single time.

This specimen was peripheral blood, taken in a trial of Ad26.COV2.S vaccine versus placebo. J is TRBJ2-5 and V is TRBV5-1, with 12 bases identical to TRBD2. The sequence derives from a person aged 18-65 years who received the Ad26.COV2.S COVID-19 vaccine or a placebo. CDR3 in amino acids: CASSPFLAGGETQYF. The CDR3 bases are TGCGCCAGCAGCCCCTTCCTAGCGGGAGGGGAGACCCAGTACTTC.